Following are 30 T cell receptor beta chains from one sample sequenced in a study of Ad26.COV2.S vaccination and SARS-CoV-2 variants. The assay was immunoSEQ multiplex PCR, and TCRdb's table has in-frame clones only and misses some. Of about 280,000 clones in the sample, around 87% were seen once. As to treatment: some 20 received Ad26.COV2.S at low or high dose, single or two shots; a few received placebo; per-sample allocation not given. Repertoires come from day 63 after the first vaccine or placebo injection. The sequencing here drew on peripheral blood, taken in a trial of Ad26.COV2.S vaccine versus placebo. The receptors stem from a person between 18 and 65 years old who received the Ad26.COV2.S COVID-19 vaccine or a placebo.

The V gene is TRBV21-1, the J gene TRBJ1-2. TRBV21-1 is listed as a pseudogene. The CDR3 has 14 residues. The CDR3 here is CASSPHGGNYGYTF. The CDR3 nucleotides read TGTGCCAGCTCCCCCCACGGGGGGAACTATGGCTACACCTTC.

Written as DNA, the CDR3 is TGTGCCAGCAGCTTAGCGGGGGGGAGAGGAGATACGCAGTATTTT. Encoded protein: CASSLAGGRGDTQYF. This chain uses TRBV11-2 with TRBJ2-3; 8 bases fit TRBD2. In germline, CDR1 is SGHAT, CDR2 FQNNGV. The CDR3 is 15 amino acids. After removal of 1 base from V and 5 bases from J, the junction contained 5 bases not matched to a gene. The variable domain in full, completed from reference TRBV11-2 and TRBJ2-3, reads EAGVAQSPRYKIIEKRQSVAFWCNPISGHATLYWYQQILGQGPKLLIQFQNNGVVDDSQLPKDRFSAERLKGVDSTLKIQPAKLEDSAVYLCASSLAGGRGDTQYFGPGTRLTVL.

This sequence joins TRBV19 and TRBJ1-2; no definite D call. V was clipped by 1 base and J by 1 base, with 7 bases between them. CDR1 is LNHDA and CDR2 is SQIVND in the germline V gene (reference sequence). The CDR3 is 14 residues long. Here the CDR3 DNA reads TGTGCCAGTAGTATAGGACGGGGTAACTATGGCTACACCTTC. Its translation is CASSIGRGNYGYTF.

The CDR3 DNA sequence: TGTGCCTGGGACGAAATCCCCTTGGACTATGGCTACACCTTC. It translates to CAWDEIPLDYGYTF. The rearrangement joins TRBV30 to TRBJ1-2; D unclear. From germline, CDR1 is GTSNPN and CDR2 SVGIG (reference sequence). Trimming shortened V by 5 bases and J by 3 bases, and 16 bases separated the two germline ends. This CDR3 comprises 14 residues.

The chain links TRBV5-1 to TRBJ2-7; the match to TRBD2 covers 11 bases. The V gene end was trimmed by 2 bases and the J gene end by 2 bases; junction bases not matched to a gene: 12. This CDR3 is built from 18 residues. Germline V gene data show CDR1 as SGHRS and CDR2 as YFSETQ. The CDR3 nucleotides are TGCGCCAGCAGCTTAAAAATAGCCGGGACTAGCGGCCCCTACGAGCAGTACTTC. Translated, it gives CASSLKIAGTSGPYEQYF.

V and J are TRBV6-4 and TRBJ1-2; the D is unclear. This CDR3 is built from 11 residues. Trimming removed 6 bases from V and 5 bases from J, with 7 bases in between. The germline V gene encodes CDR1 MRHNA and CDR2 SNTAGT. The CDR3 bases are TGTGCCAGCAGCAATCAATATGGCTACACCTTC. Amino acid sequence: CASSNQYGYTF.

The chain has TRBV28 and TRBJ1-1; D may be TRBD1 (5 bases). V lost 4 bases to trimming and J lost 2 bases, with 17 bases between them. The CDR3 has 16 residues. Germline-derived CDR1 and CDR2 are MDHEN and SYDVKM. Written as DNA, the CDR3 is TGTGCCAGCAGTTCCGGGGGTGGGACCCGAAACACTGAAGCTTTCTTT. This sequence encodes CASSSGGGTRNTEAFF.

V and J are TRBV6-4 and TRBJ2-5, with a tentative D call TRBD1 (5 bases). V was shortened by 4 bases and J by 5 bases, with 17 bases between the two germline ends. The CDR3 totals 15 residues. CDR1 and CDR2 from the germline V gene are MRHNA and SNTAGT. The DNA of the CDR3 is TGTGCCAGCAGTGTCTTGGGGCAGGGCGGCGAGACCCAGTACTTC. Its translation: CASSVLGQGGETQYF.

V gene TRBV29-1 combines with J gene TRBJ2-1; the D gene is possibly TRBD1 (6 bases). This CDR3 is built from 9 residues. V was pared by 6 bases and J by 10 bases, with 7 bases between. CDR1 and CDR2 from the germline V gene are SQVTM and ANQGSEA. CDR3 sequence (DNA): TGCAGCGTCGGGACAGAGCAGTTCTTC. Its translation is CSVGTEQFF.

The chain joins TRBV13 to TRBJ1-1; D unresolved. V gave up 0 bases and J gave up 4 bases, with 9 bases separating them. Germline assignment: CDR1 PRHDT and CDR2 FYEKMQ (reference sequence). This CDR3 spans 14 amino acids. CDR3 in DNA: TGTGCCAGCAGCTTAGGAATTTGGTCCACTGAAGCTTTCTTT. Residues: CASSLGIWSTEAFF.

The chain joins TRBV4-1 to TRBJ2-5; 16 positions agree with TRBD2. V lost 0 bases to trimming and J lost 4 bases; unmatched junction nucleotides: 11. This CDR3 has 20 amino acids. Germline V CDR1 and CDR2: MGHRA, YSYEKL. Here the CDR3 DNA reads TGCGCCAGCAGCCAAGATCAGGGGACTAGCGGGAGGGCAACTCGAGAGACCCAGTACTTC. It codes for CASSQDQGTSGRATRETQYF.

This rearrangement joins TRBV7-8 to TRBJ2-5; a possible D gene is TRBD2 (6 bases). Germline CDR1 SGHVS, CDR2 FQNEAQ. The ends were cut back, 0 bases at V and 2 bases at J, with 10 bases in the middle. The CDR3 contains 15 residues. CDR3 sequence (DNA): TGTGCCAGCAGCTTAGCGGTAGCGGAACAAGAGACCCAGTACTTC. Translated, it gives CASSLAVAEQETQYF.

The chain recombines TRBV10-3 with TRBJ1-4, with D tentatively TRBD1 (5 bases). The CDR3 spans 14 residues. The V gene's germline CDR1 is ENHRY and CDR2 SYGVKD. Trimming stripped 5 bases from V and 5 bases from J, with 12 bases between. The CDR3 spells CAISPGGANEKLFF. In nucleotides, the CDR3 is TGTGCCATCAGTCCGGGAGGGGCCAATGAAAAACTGTTTTTT.

The chain carries TRBV5-4 and TRBJ1-1; the D gene is possibly TRBD1 (6 bases). V was cut by 2 bases and J by 4 bases, with 18 bases left in between. This CDR3 spans 16 amino acids. Germline CDR1 SGHNT, CDR2 YYREEE (reference sequence). In DNA form, the CDR3 reads TGTGCCAGCAGCTTACTTCGCGGGGGGGCGCCCACTGAAGCTTTCTTT. This encodes CASSLLRGGAPTEAFF.

This clone was counted a few times. The chain has TRBV5-6 and TRBJ1-6; D not certain. V was shortened by 4 bases and J by 4 bases, with 15 bases between the two germline ends. The CDR3 has 16 amino acids. Germline values: CDR1 SGHDT, CDR2 YYEEEE. Here the CDR3 reads CASSATGSGYNSPLHF. The CDR3 DNA reads as TGTGCCAGCAGCGCAACCGGTTCTGGTTATAATTCACCCCTCCACTTT.

The chain is built from TRBV7-2 and TRBJ2-7, with D possibly matching TRBD2 (6 bases). Between the trimmed V and J ends, which lost 4 bases and 3 bases, there was a span of 13 bases. CDR1 SGHTA and CDR2 FQGNSA come from the germline V gene. CDR3 length: 14 amino acids. The CDR3 sequence is CASSSRRDSYEQYF. CDR3 DNA sequence: TGTGCCAGCAGCTCCCGGCGGGATAGCTACGAGCAGTACTTC.

The sample holds a few counts of this clone. The chain recombines TRBV4-2 with TRBJ2-7; 7 bases are a match to TRBD2. V dropped 1 base and J dropped 1; count of bases not matched to a gene: 4. The CDR3 length is 15 residues. Germline CDR1 and CDR2: LGHNA and YNFKEQ. The CDR3 loop reads CASSQGGSGSYEQYF. In DNA form, the CDR3 reads TGTGCCAGCAGCCAAGGGGGTAGCGGGTCCTACGAGCAGTACTTC.

The chain recombines TRBV3-1 (or the pseudogene TRBV3-2) with TRBJ2-7; TRBD1 or TRBD2 may be the D gene (5 bases each). This CDR3 contains 13 residues. CDR1 and CDR2 (germline): LGHDT, YNNKEL (reference sequence). V was pared by 2 bases and J by 2 bases, with 7 bases between. The CDR3 sequence is CASSQLGAYEQYF. Written as DNA, the CDR3 is TGTGCCAGCAGCCAATTGGGGGCCTACGAGCAGTACTTC.

CDR3 loop: CASSPPPRTESSYEQYF. DNA for the CDR3: TGTGCCAGCAGCCCCCCTCCCCGGACCGAGAGCTCCTACGAGCAGTACTTC. This chain joins TRBV7-2 and TRBJ2-7; no clear D. The CDR3 runs to 17 residues. Trimming left V 5 bases short and J 0 bases short, with 20 bases between. The germline V gene encodes CDR1 SGHTA and CDR2 FQGNSA.

This chain links TRBV28 with TRBJ1-1; D unresolved. The CDR3 length is 12 residues. CDR1 and CDR2 from the germline V gene are MDHEN and SYDVKM. The ends were cut back, 5 bases at V and 9 bases at J, with 13 bases in the middle. DNA for the CDR3: TGTGCCAGCAGTCCCCTCATCCAGCAAGCTTTCTTT. Translation: CASSPLIQQAFF.

The CDR3 region is CASSYAEYNEQFF. The CDR3 region has the DNA TGTGCCAGCAGTTACGCTGAGTACAATGAGCAGTTCTTC. The chain joins TRBV6-6 to TRBJ2-1; the D is unclear. The germline V and J ends were trimmed by 2 bases and 4 bases, with 6 bases remaining between them. This CDR3 region has 13 residues. Germline values: CDR1 MNHNY, CDR2 SVGAGI (reference sequence).

The chain is built from TRBV4-1 and TRBJ2-5, with a tentative D call TRBD1 (6 bases). This CDR3 region has 14 residues. V gave up 3 bases and J gave up 5 bases, with 13 bases separating them. Germline assignment: CDR1 MGHRA and CDR2 YSYEKL. This chain's CDR3 is CASSHPVQGETQYF. CDR3 sequence (DNA): TGCGCCAGCAGCCACCCGGTGCAGGGGGAGACCCAGTACTTC.

This sequence joins TRBV5-1 and TRBJ1-5; D ambiguous. Trimming shortened V by 0 bases and J by 0 bases, and 7 bases separated the two germline ends. Germline CDR1 is SGHRS and CDR2 is YFSETQ. The CDR3 has 15 residues. CDR3 protein: CASSLGPYSNQPQHF. The CDR3 region has the DNA TGCGCCAGCAGCTTGGGTCCCTATAGCAATCAGCCCCAGCATTTT.

The chain joins TRBV21-1 to TRBJ1-4; the DNA was not used to check the table's D call, TRBD1. TRBV21-1 is noted as a pseudogene. This CDR3 region has 14 residues. CDR3 region: CASSLTVTNEKLFF. As DNA, the CDR3 is TGTGCCAGCAGCTTAACAGTAACTAATGAAAAACTGTTTTTT.

The chain carries TRBV6-5 and TRBJ2-3; D is undetermined. Germline V gene sequence: CDR1 MNHEY, CDR2 SVGAGI. The V end lost 2 bases, the J end lost 0 bases, and 6 bases lay between the germline ends. This CDR3 is 14 amino acids long. CDR3 sequence (DNA): TGTGCCAGCAGTTACCCGACTAGCACAGATACGCAGTATTTT. It codes for CASSYPTSTDTQYF.

The gene calls are TRBV4-2 and TRBJ2-2; 12 bases align to TRBD2. The CDR3 contains 17 residues. Losses at the gene ends were 1 base for V and 5 bases for J; bases not matched to a gene: 5. Germline V gene sequence: CDR1 LGHNA, CDR2 YNFKEQ. CDR3 coding DNA: TGTGCCAGCAGCCAAGGATCTAGCGGGGGGGTAACCGGGGAGCTGTTTTTT. Translation: CASSQGSSGGVTGELFF.

The chain has TRBV28 and TRBJ1-2; no clear D. The CDR3 is made up of 14 amino acids. Germline CDR1 is MDHEN and CDR2 is SYDVKM. V lost 5 bases, J lost 1 base, and 11 bases lay in between. For the CDR3, the DNA is TGTGCCAGCAGTCCAGCCAGGCGTAACTATGGCTACACCTTC. This encodes CASSPARRNYGYTF.

This chain links TRBV6-2 or TRBV6-3 with TRBJ2-1; 8 bases line up with TRBD2. V lost 5 bases, J lost 0 bases, and 12 bases stayed unmatched. Germline V gene lookup returns CDR1 MNHEY and CDR2 SVGEGT. This CDR3 has 18 residues. Here the CDR3 reads CASSTRVSGESSYNEQFF. The CDR3 coding sequence is TGTGCCAGCAGTACCCGGGTTAGCGGGGAGAGCTCCTACAATGAGCAGTTCTTC.

The rearrangement joins TRBV5-1 to TRBJ1-1; D ambiguous. The CDR3 spans 15 residues. Between the trimmed V and J ends, which lost 0 bases and 1 base, there was a span of 10 bases. Germline CDR1 is SGHRS and CDR2 is YFSETQ. CDR3 amino acids: CASSLGYGWNTEAFF. CDR3 bases: TGCGCCAGCAGCTTGGGGTACGGATGGAACACTGAAGCTTTCTTT.

In the case of this clone: The sample holds other DNA sequences that translate to the same CDR3. This sequence joins TRBV6-5 and TRBJ1-2, with D perhaps TRBD1 (5 bases). Germline V gene data show CDR1 as MNHEY and CDR2 as SVGAGI. With 2 bases removed from V and 5 bases from J, the gap between germline ends came to 9 bases. The CDR3 is 13 residues long. CDR3: CASSYGGGYGYTF. CDR3 sequence (DNA): TGTGCCAGCAGTTACGGGGGAGGGTATGGCTACACCTTC.